This TCR beta chain was retrieved from a study of control samples from healthy donors and cancer patients. Assay used: immunoSEQ multiplex PCR; TCRdb lists only in-frame clones, some missing. The sample shows more than 90,000 clones, more than 85% of them seen only once. In this sample, this clone turned up a few times. Within the sample, other DNA sequences also encode this same CDR3. The germline V and J ends were trimmed by 5 bases and 0 bases, with 14 bases remaining between them. This CDR3 is built from 15 residues. Germline assignment: CDR1 SGHTA and CDR2 FQGNSA. Sequenced sample: blood. The clonotype comes from a man aged 30 to 39 in good health. This chain joins TRBV7-2 and TRBJ2-7; tentative D call: TRBD2 (7 bases). The CDR3 bases are TGTGCCAGCAGCGGAGGGGGGGGGAACTCCTACGAGCAGTACTTC. Protein: CASSGGGGNSYEQYF. Filled out from reference TRBV7-2 and TRBJ2-7, the complete variable domain reads GAGVSQSPSNKVTEKGKDVELRCDPISGHTALYWYRQSLGQGLEFLIYFQGNSAPDKSGLPSDRFSAERTGGSVSTLTIQRTQQEDSAVYLCASSGGGGNSYEQYFGPGTRLTVT.